The 11 T cell receptor beta chains in this list originate from one sample, sequenced in a study of CD8+CD57+ T cells in acquired aplastic anemia. Genomic DNA was employed as the template in profiling TCR beta VDJ and CDR3. TCRdb recomputed calls from the reads with MiXCR, one row per CDR3 protein. The repertoire holds tens of thousands of distinct CDR3 sequences, with roughly half as singletons. The sample was sorted CD4+, CD8+, or CD8+CD57+ T cells (not recorded which) from PBMCs. The receptors were sampled from a human donor in good health, serving as a control.

The count of this clonotype is one. Since a much larger clone is just one base distant, this may be a read error. The chain is built from TRBV29-1 and TRBJ1-1; D unresolved. V lost 4 bases and J 3 bases, leaving 6 bases between the germline ends. This CDR3 is 11 amino acids long. Germline V gene lookup returns CDR1 SQVTM and CDR2 ANQGSEA. The CDR3 DNA sequence: TGCAGCGTTGGGGCAGACACTGAAGCTTTCTTT. It specifies CSVGADTEAFF.

V is TRBV20-1 and J is TRBJ1-4; possible D gene TRBD1, 5 bases. Germline CDR1 and CDR2: DFQATT and SNEGSKA (reference sequence). Trimming left V 0 bases short and J 8 bases short, with 16 bases between. The CDR3 sequence is 15 residues long. The CDR3 is CSAREFGGEAEKLFF. The CDR3 DNA sequence: TGCAGTGCTAGAGAATTCGGAGGGGAGGCCGAAAAACTGTTTTTT.

The V gene is TRBV25-1, the J gene TRBJ2-7; D remains ambiguous. Germline loops: CDR1 MGHDK, CDR2 SYGVNS. The CDR3 has 11 residues. Trimming removed 3 bases from V and 6 bases from J, with 6 bases in between. CDR3 sequence (DNA): TGTGCCAGCAGTGAGTTAATCGAGCAGTACTTC. It translates to CASSELIEQYF.

This clonotype was found many times. This CDR3 is CASSVWTGNGDGYTF. CDR3 in DNA: TGTGCCAGCAGCGTATGGACAGGGAATGGCGATGGCTACACCTTC. The chain is built from TRBV9 and TRBJ1-2; 8 nucleotides line up with TRBD1. The germline CDR1 and CDR2 sequences are SGDLS and YYNGEE. The CDR3 contains 15 residues. Germline trimming cut 1 base from V and 6 bases from J; bases unmatched to any gene: 8.

V usage is TRBV4-1 and J usage is TRBJ2-1; 9 bases fit TRBD1. The CDR3 runs to 15 residues. J lost 7 bases, V lost 3 bases, and 7 bases had no gene match. Germline CDR1 is MGHRA and CDR2 is YSYEKL. DNA of the CDR3: TGCGCCAGCAGCCAGGGGACAGGGACCCTAAATGAGCAGTTCTTC. It yields the protein CASSQGTGTLNEQFF.

The rearrangement joins TRBV2 to TRBJ1-1; no clear D gene. V was trimmed by 8 bases and J by 1 base, leaving 8 bases between them. Germline V gives CDR1 SNHLY, CDR2 FYNNEI. The length of the CDR3 is 12 residues. The CDR3 DNA is TGTGCCAGCGGCCAGTCGAACACTGAAGCTTTCTTT. The encoded protein is CASGQSNTEAFF. Full variable domain (remainder filled in from reference TRBV2 and TRBJ1-1): EPEVTQTPSHQVTQMGQEVILRCVPISNHLYFYWYRQILGQKVEFLVSFYNNEISEKSEIFDDQFSVERPDGSNFTLKIRSTKLEDSAMYFCASGQSNTEAFFGQGTRLTVV.

In this sample, this clonotype turned up a few times. The rearrangement links TRBV3-1 to TRBJ1-4; D is possibly TRBD1 (5 bases). This CDR3 region has 16 residues. Germline V CDR1 and CDR2: LGHDT, YNNKEL (reference sequence). Trimming pared 1 base from V and 7 bases from J, leaving 16 bases between. This chain's CDR3 is CASSQASGGSGEKLFF. In DNA form, the CDR3 reads TGTGCCAGCAGCCAAGCCTCGGGGGGTTCAGGTGAAAAACTGTTTTTT.

The genes are TRBV20-1 and TRBJ1-6, with a tentative D call TRBD1 (6 bases). V was clipped by 0 bases and J by 0 bases, with 6 bases between them. Germline loops: CDR1 DFQATT, CDR2 SNEGSKA (reference sequence). CDR3 length: 15 residues. The CDR3, as DNA: TGCAGTGCTAGAGAAGGGGGCTCCTATAATTCACCCCTCCACTTT. It encodes CSAREGGSYNSPLHF.

The V gene is TRBV7-3, the J gene TRBJ1-2; TRBD1 might be the D (6 bases). V shed 5 bases and J shed 8 bases, with 18 bases lying between them. Germline CDR1 and CDR2: SGHTA and FQGTGA. The CDR3 is 14 residues long. Written as DNA, the CDR3 is TGTGCCAGCAGCCGGCGATCGGGGGCGGAAGGCTACACCTTC. It translates to CASSRRSGAEGYTF. Full variable domain (remainder filled in from reference TRBV7-3 and TRBJ1-2): GAGVSQTPSNKVTEKGKYVELRCDPISGHTALYWYRQSLGQGPEFLIYFQGTGAADDSGLPNDRFFAVRPEGSVSTLKIQRTERGDSAVYLCASSRRSGAEGYTFGSGTRLTVV.

This clonotype came up many times. The chain combines TRBV5-1 with TRBJ2-7, with 9 positions matching TRBD2. With 4 bases clipped from V and 4 bases from J, the junction kept 9 bases outside the gene matches. There are 15 residues in the CDR3. Germline lookup yields CDR1 SGHRS and CDR2 YFSETQ. CDR3 coding DNA: TGCGCCAGCAGCCGTAGCGGGAGCGCTGGGTACGAGCAGTACTTC. Translation gives CASSRSGSAGYEQYF.

Ten or more counts support this clonotype. The J gene is TRBJ2-7, the V gene TRBV6-5; 8 bases match TRBD2. CDR1 MNHEY and CDR2 SVGAGI come from the germline V gene. The CDR3 is 14 residues long. V gave up 5 bases and J gave up 4 bases; unmatched junction bases: 7. DNA of the CDR3: TGTGCCAGCAGTAACAGCCGGGGGGGGTACGAGCAGTACTTC. Residues: CASSNSRGGYEQYF.